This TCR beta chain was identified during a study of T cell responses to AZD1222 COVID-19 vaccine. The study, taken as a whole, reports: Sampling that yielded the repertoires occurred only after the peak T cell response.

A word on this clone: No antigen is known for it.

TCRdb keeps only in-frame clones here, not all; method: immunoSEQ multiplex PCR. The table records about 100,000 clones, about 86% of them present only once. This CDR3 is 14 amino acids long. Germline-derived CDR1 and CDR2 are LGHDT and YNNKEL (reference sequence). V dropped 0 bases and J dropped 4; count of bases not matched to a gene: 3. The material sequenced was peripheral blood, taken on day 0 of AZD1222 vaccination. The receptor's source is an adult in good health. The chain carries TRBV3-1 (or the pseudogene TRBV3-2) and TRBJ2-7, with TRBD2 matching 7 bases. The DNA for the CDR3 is TGTGCCAGCAGCCAAGATGGGGGGGGATACGAGCAGTACTTC. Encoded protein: CASSQDGGGYEQYF.